A selection of T cell receptor beta chains follows, all from one sample in a study of Tregs in tolerant kidney transplant recipients. This table comes from immunoSEQ multiplex PCR, and its TCRdb copy is limited to in-frame clones, with some not included. The table includes about 50,000 clones, approximately 89% detected once. The sample consisted of CD8+ T cells from blood (PBMCs), taken 12 months after the transplant. The receptors were gathered from a human patient who received a combined kidney and bone marrow transplant. A share of the T cells may be of graft donor origin. Each CDR3 is given without its conserved first and last residue.

TRBV29-1	TRBJ1-1	SVEGGMNTEAF
TRBV13	TRBJ2-1	ASSSLETEQF
TRBV6-5	TRBJ2-5	ASSYKGRRQETQY
TRBV5-1	TRBJ2-3	ASSSSVTGIIDTQY
TRBV11-2	TRBJ2-7	ASSSRSTYEQY
TRBV6-5	TRBJ1-1	ASSYSGEGTEAF
TRBV27	TRBJ2-1	ASTSASGGGYEQF
TRBV30	TRBJ2-1	AWRDTIAGEQF
TRBV4-2	TRBJ2-3	ASLIVQGAVGDTQY
TRBV11-2	TRBJ2-2	ASSLVTGGIGELF
TRBV5-6	TRBJ2-7	ASSPLRLLTYEQY
TRBV10-1	TRBJ2-1	ASILTSGGIYLRGEQF
TRBV7-2	TRBJ2-3	ASRLSTDTQY
TRBV7-2	TRBJ2-7	ASSPPWRERYEQY
TRBV4-3	TRBJ2-3	ASSQVYLAIDTQY
TRBV18	TRBJ1-2	ASSTDSAAYGYT
TRBV9	TRBJ2-1	ASSVGGYLF
TRBV4-1	TRBJ2-7	ASSQDLGLGYEQY
TRBV7-3	TRBJ2-3	ASSLGAGGTDTQY
TRBV11-2	TRBJ1-4	ASSLFYATVPGEKLF
TRBV7-6	TRBJ2-2	ASSLVSDNSGELF
TRBV28	TRBJ2-3	ASERGGPDTQY
TRBV9	TRBJ2-7	ASSVASGGVYEQY
TRBV15	TRBJ2-7	ATSRDQLAGTSYEQY
TRBV11-3	TRBJ2-1	ASSLRGDSSYNEQF
TRBV7-2	TRBJ2-7	ASSFQILAGGSYEQY
TRBV11-3	TRBJ2-1	ASSLDWGLAGRYNEQF
TRBV6-1	TRBJ2-3	ASSELPSGRTDTQY
TRBV13	TRBJ2-7	ASSSGLAGGDYEQY
TRBV7-7	TRBJ2-7	ASSPGQGYEQY
TRBV6-1	TRBJ2-7	ASSDRSGRTYEQY
TRBV5-8	TRBJ2-1	ASSWGLAFDYNEQF
TRBV10-3	TRBJ1-2	AISEFGTDSYSGYT
TRBV27	TRBJ2-7	ASSLGLAGVYEQY
TRBV4-2	TRBJ2-5	ASSQVGGEETQY
TRBV11-1	TRBJ2-5	ASRARGEQTQY
TRBV7-6	TRBJ2-1	ASSSVIATAGGHEQF
TRBV11-3	TRBJ2-5	ASSLEEGAFPQETQY
TRBV29-1	TRBJ2-7	SGGTGEGYEQY
TRBV6-1	TRBJ2-7	ASPPASDYEQY
TRBV19	TRBJ1-5	ASSFQGYLNQPQH
TRBV2	TRBJ2-3	ASSALAPTDTQY
TRBV21-1	TRBJ2-1	ASSSGTSGFSYNEQF
TRBV5-6	TRBJ1-1	ASSLAYAEAF
TRBV27	TRBJ1-1	ASSRGAEAF
TRBV4-1	TRBJ1-2	ASSRGPGQGGSYT